This T cell receptor beta chain emerged from a study of blood T cell repertoires in COVID-19. Profiled with immunoSEQ multiplex PCR; TCRdb holds only in-frame clones, not every one. Altogether some 210,000 clones are present, 81% being singletons, with the ten largest covering 8.9%. The germline gives CDR1 MNHNS, CDR2 SASEGT. The CDR3 covers 15 residues. The trim removed 3 bases at V and 3 bases at J, leaving 7 bases unmatched. The chain uses TRBV6-1 and TRBJ1-2; 7 bases are shared with TRBD1. This TCR came from a woman between 45 and 65 years old with acute COVID-19. The sample taken for sequencing was PBMCs or T cells enriched from blood (not recorded which). The CDR3 region is CASSESTGRHYGYTF. The CDR3 coding sequence is TGTGCCAGCAGTGAGTCGACAGGGCGGCACTATGGCTACACCTTC.